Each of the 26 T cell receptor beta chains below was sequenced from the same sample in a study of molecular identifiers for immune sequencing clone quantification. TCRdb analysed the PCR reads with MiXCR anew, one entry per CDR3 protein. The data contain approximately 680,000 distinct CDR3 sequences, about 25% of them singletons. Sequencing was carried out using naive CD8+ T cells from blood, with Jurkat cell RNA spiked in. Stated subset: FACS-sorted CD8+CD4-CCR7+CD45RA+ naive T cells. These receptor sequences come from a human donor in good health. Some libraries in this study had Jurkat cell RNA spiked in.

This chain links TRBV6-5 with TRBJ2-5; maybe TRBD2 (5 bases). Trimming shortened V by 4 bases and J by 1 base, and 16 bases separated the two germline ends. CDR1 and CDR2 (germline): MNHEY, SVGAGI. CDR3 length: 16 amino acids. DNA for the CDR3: TGTGCCAGCAGTTTCACGGACGTACTAGTCCAAGAGACCCAGTACTTC. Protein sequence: CASSFTDVLVQETQYF.

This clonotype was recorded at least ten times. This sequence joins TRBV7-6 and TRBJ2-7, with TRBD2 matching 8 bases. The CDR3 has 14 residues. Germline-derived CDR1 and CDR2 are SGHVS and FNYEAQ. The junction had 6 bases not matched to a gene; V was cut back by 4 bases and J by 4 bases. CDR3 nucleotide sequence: TGTGCCAGCAGCTCGGGACTAGAGATTTACGAGCAGTACTTC. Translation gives CASSSGLEIYEQYF.

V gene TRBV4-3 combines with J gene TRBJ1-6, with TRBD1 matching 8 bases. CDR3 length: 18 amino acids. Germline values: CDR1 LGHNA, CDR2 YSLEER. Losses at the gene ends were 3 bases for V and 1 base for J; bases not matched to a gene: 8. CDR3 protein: CASSHTDRGRSYNSPLHF. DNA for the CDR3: TGCGCCAGCAGCCATACCGACAGGGGACGTTCCTATAATTCACCCCTCCACTTT.

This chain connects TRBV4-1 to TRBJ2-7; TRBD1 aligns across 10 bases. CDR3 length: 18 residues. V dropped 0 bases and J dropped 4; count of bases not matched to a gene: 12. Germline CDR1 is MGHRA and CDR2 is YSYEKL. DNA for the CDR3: TGCGCCAGCAGCCAAGACCACCCACCGGGACAGGGGTTATACGAGCAGTACTTC. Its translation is CASSQDHPPGQGLYEQYF.

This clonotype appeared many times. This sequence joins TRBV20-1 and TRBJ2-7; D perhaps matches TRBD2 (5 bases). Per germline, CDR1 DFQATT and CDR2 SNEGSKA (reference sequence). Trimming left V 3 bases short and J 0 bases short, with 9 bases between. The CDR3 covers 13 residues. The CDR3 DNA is TGCAGTGCTAGGCGAGGGTCCTCCTACGAGCAGTACTTC. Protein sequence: CSARRGSSYEQYF.

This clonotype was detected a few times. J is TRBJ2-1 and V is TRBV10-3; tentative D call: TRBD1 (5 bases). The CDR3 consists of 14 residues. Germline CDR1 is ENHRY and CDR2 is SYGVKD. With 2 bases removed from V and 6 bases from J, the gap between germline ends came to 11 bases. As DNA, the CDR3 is TGTGCCATCAGTGAGATTACAGGTAGCAATGAGCAGTTCTTC. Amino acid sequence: CAISEITGSNEQFF.

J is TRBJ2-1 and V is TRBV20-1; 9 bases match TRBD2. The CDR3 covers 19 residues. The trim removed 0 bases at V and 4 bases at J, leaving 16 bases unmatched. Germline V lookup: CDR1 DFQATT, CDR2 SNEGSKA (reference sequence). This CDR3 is CSARDPGTSPTFEYNEQFF. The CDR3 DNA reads TGCAGTGCTAGAGATCCCGGGACTAGCCCGACTTTCGAGTACAATGAGCAGTTCTTC.

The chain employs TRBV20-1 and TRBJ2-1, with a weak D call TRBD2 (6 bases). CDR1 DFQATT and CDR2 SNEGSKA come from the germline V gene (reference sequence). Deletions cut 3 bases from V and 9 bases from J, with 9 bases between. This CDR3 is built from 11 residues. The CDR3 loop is CSASPSVEQFF. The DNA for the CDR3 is TGCAGTGCTAGCCCTAGCGTTGAGCAGTTCTTC.

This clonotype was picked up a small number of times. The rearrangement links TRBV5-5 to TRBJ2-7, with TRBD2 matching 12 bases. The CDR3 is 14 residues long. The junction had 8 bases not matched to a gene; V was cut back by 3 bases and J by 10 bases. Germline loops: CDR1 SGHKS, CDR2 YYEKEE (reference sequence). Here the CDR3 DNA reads TGTGCCAGCAGCTGGGGGAGACTAGCGGGGGACCAGTACTTC. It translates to CASSWGRLAGDQYF.

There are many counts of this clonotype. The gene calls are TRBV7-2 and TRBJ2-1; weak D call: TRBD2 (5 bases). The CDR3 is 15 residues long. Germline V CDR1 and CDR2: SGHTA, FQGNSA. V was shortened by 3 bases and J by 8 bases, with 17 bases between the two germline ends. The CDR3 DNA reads TGTGCCAGCAGCTTTTTAGGACCCAAGGACTATGAGCAGTTCTTC. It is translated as CASSFLGPKDYEQFF.

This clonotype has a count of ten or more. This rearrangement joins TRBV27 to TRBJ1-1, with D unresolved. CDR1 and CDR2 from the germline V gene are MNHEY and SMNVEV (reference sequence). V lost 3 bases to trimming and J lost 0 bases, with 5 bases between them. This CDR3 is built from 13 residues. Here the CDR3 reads CASSFNMNTEAFF. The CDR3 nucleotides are TGTGCCAGCAGTTTCAACATGAACACTGAAGCTTTCTTT.

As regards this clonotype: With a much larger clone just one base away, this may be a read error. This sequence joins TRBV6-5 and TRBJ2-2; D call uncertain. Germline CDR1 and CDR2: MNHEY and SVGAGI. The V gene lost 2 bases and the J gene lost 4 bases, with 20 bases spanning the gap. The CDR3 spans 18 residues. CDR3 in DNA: TGTGCCAGCAGTTACGAGGCCGAGAACATAGAGAGCACCGGGGAGCTGTTTTTT. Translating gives CASSYEAENIESTGELFF.

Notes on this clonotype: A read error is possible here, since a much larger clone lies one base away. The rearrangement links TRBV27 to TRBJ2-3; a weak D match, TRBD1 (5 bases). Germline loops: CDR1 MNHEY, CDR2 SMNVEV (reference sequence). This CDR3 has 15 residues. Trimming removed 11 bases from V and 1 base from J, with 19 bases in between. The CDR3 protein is CARNSFQGRTDTQYF. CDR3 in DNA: TGTGCCCGCAATTCATTTCAGGGCCGCACAGATACGCAGTATTTT.

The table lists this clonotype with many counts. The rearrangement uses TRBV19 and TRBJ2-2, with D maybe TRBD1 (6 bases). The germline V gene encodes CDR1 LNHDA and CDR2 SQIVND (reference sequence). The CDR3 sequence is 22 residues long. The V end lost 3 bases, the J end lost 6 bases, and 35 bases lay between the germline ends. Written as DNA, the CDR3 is TGTGCCAGTAGTATGCCTCCACAGGGCGTTAGTCTTTCGTTGGGTACGCCCGGGGAGCTGTTTTTT. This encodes CASSMPPQGVSLSLGTPGELFF.

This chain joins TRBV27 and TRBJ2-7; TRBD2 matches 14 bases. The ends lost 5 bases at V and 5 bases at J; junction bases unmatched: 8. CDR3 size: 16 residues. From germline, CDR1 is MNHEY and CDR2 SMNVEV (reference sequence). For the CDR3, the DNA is TGTGCCAGCAGTCCCACGGGACTAGCGGGAGCGAACGAGCAGTACTTC. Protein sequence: CASSPTGLAGANEQYF.

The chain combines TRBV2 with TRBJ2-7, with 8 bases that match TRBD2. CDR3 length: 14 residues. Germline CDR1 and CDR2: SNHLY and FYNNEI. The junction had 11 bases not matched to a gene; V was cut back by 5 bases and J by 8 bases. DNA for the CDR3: TGTGCCAGCAGTTCCGGGACTAGACTGTACAAGCAGTACTTC. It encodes CASSSGTRLYKQYF.

The CDR3, as DNA: TGTGCCAGCAGTTTCAGGGGACATCTCTCCTACGAGCAGTACTTC. Protein: CASSFRGHLSYEQYF. This chain joins TRBV28 and TRBJ2-7; a weak D match, TRBD1 (6 bases). The V gene's germline CDR1 is MDHEN and CDR2 SYDVKM. The CDR3 runs to 15 residues. V was cut by 3 bases and J by 0 bases, with 12 bases left in between.

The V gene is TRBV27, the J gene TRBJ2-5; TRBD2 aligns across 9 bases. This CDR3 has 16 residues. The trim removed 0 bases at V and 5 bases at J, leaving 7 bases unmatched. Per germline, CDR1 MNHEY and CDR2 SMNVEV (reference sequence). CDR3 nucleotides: TGTGCCAGCAGTTTATCGGCTAGCGGGGTGATGGAGACCCAGTACTTC. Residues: CASSLSASGVMETQYF.

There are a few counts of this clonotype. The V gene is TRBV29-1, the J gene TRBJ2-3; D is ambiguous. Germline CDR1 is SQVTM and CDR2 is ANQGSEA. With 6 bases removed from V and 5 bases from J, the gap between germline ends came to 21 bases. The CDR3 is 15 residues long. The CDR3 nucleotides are TGCAGCGTCGACGAGTCGGACGGAAGACTAGATACGCAGTATTTT. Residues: CSVDESDGRLDTQYF.

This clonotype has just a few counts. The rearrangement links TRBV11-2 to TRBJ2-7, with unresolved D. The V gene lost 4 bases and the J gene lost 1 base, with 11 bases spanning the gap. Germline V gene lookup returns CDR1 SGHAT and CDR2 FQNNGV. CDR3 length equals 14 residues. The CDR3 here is CASSYPVGSYEQYF. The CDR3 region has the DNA TGTGCCAGCAGCTACCCGGTGGGGTCCTACGAGCAGTACTTC.

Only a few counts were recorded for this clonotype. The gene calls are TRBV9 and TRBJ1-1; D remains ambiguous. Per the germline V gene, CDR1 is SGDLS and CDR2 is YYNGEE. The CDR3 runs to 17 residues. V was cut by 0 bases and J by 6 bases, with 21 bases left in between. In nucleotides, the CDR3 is TGTGCCAGCAGCGTAGGCCCCCGGACGGCCGAGAAGGCTGAAGCTTTCTTT. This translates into CASSVGPRTAEKAEAFF.

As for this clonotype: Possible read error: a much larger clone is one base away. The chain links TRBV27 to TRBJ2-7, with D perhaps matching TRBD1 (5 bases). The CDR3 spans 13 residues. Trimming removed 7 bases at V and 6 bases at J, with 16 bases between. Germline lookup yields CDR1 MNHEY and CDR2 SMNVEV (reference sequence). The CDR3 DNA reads TGTGCCAGCATGGCTGGGGCCCGACCCGAGCAGTACTTC. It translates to CASMAGARPEQYF.

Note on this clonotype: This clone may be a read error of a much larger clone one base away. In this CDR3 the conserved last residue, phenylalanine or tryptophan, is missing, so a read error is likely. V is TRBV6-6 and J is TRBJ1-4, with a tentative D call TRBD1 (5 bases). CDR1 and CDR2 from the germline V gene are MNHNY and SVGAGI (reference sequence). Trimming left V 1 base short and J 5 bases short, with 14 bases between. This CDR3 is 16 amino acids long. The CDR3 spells CASSYLAGAENEKLFS. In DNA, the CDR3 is TGTGCCAGCAGTTACTTGGCTGGGGCGGAGAATGAAAAACTGTTTTCT.

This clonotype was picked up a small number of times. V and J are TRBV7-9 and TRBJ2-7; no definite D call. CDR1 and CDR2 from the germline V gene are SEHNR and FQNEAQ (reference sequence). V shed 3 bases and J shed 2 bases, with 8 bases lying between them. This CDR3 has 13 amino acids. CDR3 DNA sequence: TGTGCCAGCAGCTTTACAACTGCCTACGAGCAGTACTTC. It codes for CASSFTTAYEQYF.

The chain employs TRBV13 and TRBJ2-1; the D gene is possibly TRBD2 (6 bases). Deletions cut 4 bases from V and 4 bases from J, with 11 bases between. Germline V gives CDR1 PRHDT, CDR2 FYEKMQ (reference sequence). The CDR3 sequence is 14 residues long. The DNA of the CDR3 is TGTGCCAGCAGCTACGGGACTGAGTACAATGAGCAGTTCTTC. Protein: CASSYGTEYNEQFF.

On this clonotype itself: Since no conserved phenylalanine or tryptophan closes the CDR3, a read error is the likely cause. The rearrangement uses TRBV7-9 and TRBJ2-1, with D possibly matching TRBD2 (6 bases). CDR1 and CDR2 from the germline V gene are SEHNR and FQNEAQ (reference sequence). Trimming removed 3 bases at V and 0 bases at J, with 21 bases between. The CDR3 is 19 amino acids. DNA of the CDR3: TGTGCCAGCAGCTTCCCTGCGGAGGTCAGGCGGGGCTCCTACAATGAGCAGTTCCTC. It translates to CASSFPAEVRRGSYNEQFL.